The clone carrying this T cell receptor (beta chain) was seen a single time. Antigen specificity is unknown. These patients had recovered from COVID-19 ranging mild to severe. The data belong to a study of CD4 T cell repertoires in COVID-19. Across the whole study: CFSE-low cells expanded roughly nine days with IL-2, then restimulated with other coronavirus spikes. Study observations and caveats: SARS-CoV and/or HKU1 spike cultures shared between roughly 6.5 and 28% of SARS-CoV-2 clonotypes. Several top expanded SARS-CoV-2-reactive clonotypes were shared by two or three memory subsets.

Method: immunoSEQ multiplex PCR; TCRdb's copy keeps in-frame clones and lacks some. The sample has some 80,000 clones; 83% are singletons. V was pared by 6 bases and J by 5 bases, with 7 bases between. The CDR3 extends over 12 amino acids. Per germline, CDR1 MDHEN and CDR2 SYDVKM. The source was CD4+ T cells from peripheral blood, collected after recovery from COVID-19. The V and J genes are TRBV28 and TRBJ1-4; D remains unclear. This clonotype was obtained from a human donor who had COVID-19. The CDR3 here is CASRDQNEKLFF. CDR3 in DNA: TGTGCCAGCAGAGATCAAAATGAAAAACTGTTTTTT. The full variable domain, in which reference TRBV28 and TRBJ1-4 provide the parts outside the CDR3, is DVKVTQSSRYLVKRTGEKVFLECVQDMDHENMFWYRQDPGLGLRLIYFSYDVKMKEKGDIPEGYSVSREKKERFSLILESASTNQTSMYLCASRDQNEKLFFGSGTQLSVL.